The subject of this entry is one T cell receptor (beta chain). It lacks a known antigen. No base-level quality is on record; no much larger clone is a single base apart. This specimen comes from a study of T cell repertoires in cytomegalovirus infection (dated by TCRdb to about 2019). General notes on the study: The HLA type of each donor mattered for the analysis, because public TCR beta signatures pointed to carriage of CMV infection along with the matching HLA type. Findings and caveats that apply to the study as a whole: Carriers of CMV infection plus the relevant HLA type were discriminated by the cumulative frequency of public TCR beta family members in the study cohort and in an independent roughly 400-donor cohort. The ex vivo response was dominated by HLA-C-restricted CMV-specific TCR beta clonotypes, which also provided the single most frequent clonotype in two of eight donors.

Sequenced on an Illumina HiSeq 1500. Using fastp trimming at Q25 and MiXCR clonotype assembly, TCRdb reanalyzed the public sequencing data and kept in-frame beta chains. Rows are combined by CDR3 protein, so each entry shows the most common genes and DNA. The sample table records about 130,000 distinct CDR3 sequences; roughly a quarter of these occur just once. The ten largest clonotypes hold 30% to 40% of the sample. V is shortened by 3 bases, J by 2 bases, and the region joining them spans 10 bases. From the germline V gene (reference sequence), CDR1 is DFQATT and CDR2 is SNEGSKA. The CDR3 numbers 13 residues from cysteine through phenylalanine. Only CDR3 DNA remains: 39 bases, in frame from the first base.

The clonotype was recovered from a human donor in good health (CMV status not recorded). Some clones in this sample may be carry-over from other donors' samples. The rearranged segments are TRBV20-1 and TRBJ1-2, with an unclear D gene assignment. The sample taken for sequencing was PBMCs, sequenced either directly or after in vitro stimulation (not recorded which). The CDR3 protein sequence reads: CSASSVTNYGYTF. The base sequence is TGCAGTGCTAGTTCAGTTACCAACTATGGCTACACCTTC.